The subject of this entry is one T cell receptor (beta chain). Profiled with immunoSEQ multiplex PCR; TCRdb holds only in-frame clones, not every one. The table includes some 140,000 clones, about four fifths detected once. This sample stems from a study of blood T cell repertoires in COVID-19. This CDR3 has 14 amino acids. Germline V gives CDR1 SGDLS, CDR2 YYNGEE. The V end lost 0 bases, the J end lost 1 base, and 7 bases lay between the germline ends. The chain employs TRBV9 and TRBJ1-1; D is ambiguous. Sequenced: peripheral blood. This TCR came from a woman aged 60-70 years with active or convalescent COVID-19. This CDR3 reads CASSVAPGNTEAFF. In DNA form, the CDR3 reads TGTGCCAGCAGCGTAGCTCCCGGGAACACTGAAGCTTTCTTT.